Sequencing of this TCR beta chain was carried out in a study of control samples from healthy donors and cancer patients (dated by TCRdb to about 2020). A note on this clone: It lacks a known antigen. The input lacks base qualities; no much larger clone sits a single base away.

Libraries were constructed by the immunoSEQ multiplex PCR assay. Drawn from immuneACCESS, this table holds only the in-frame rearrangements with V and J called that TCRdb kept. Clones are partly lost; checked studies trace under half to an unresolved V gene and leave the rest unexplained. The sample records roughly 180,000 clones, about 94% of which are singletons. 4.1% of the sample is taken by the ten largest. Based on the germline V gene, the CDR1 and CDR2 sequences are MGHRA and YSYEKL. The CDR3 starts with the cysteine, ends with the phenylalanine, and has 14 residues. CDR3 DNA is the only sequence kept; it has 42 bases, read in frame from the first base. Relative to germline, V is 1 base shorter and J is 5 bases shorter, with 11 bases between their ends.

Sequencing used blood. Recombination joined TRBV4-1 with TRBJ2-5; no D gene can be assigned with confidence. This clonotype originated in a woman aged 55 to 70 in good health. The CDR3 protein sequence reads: CASSQGLVMETQYF. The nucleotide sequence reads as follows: TGCGCCAGCAGCCAAGGTTTAGTGATGGAGACCCAGTACTTC.